The entry below describes one T cell receptor (beta chain). Antigen unknown. The repertoire was sequenced with immunoSEQ multiplex PCR; TCRdb's copy has only in-frame clones and lacks some. This sample yields under 130,000 clones, of which approximately 88% are seen a single time; around 2.3% belongs to the top ten. This record comes from a study of T cell responses to AZD1222 COVID-19 vaccine. Notes on the study in general: Donors skewed white British and female; clonal diversity was possibly underestimated. A reported finding is that nearly half of spike-specific TCRs target unmutated variant regions.

Trimming removed 5 bases from V and 5 bases from J; junction bases left unmatched: 2. The CDR3 is 13 residues long. The sequences come from peripheral blood, collected on day 0 of AZD1222 vaccination. This chain connects TRBV12-3 or TRBV12-4 to TRBJ1-2; 10 bases agree with TRBD1. The receptor's source is an adult in good health. The CDR3 region has the DNA TGTGCCAGCAGTCGGACAGGGGGGTATGGCTACACCTTC. Its translation is CASSRTGGYGYTF.